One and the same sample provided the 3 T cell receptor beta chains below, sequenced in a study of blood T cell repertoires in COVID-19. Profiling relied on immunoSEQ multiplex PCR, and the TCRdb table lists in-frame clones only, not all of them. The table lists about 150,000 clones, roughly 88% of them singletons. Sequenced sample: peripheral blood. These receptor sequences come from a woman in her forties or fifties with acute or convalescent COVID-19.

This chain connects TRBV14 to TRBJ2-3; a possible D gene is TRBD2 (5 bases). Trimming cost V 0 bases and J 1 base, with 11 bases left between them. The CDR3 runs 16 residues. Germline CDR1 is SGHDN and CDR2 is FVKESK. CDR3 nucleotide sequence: TGTGCCAGCAGCCAAGACGCCGGGGTTGGCACAGATACGCAGTATTTT. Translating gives CASSQDAGVGTDTQYF. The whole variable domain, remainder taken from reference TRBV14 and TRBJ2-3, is EAGVTQFPSHSVIEKGQTVTLRCDPISGHDNLYWYRRVMGKEIKFLLHFVKESKQDESGMPNNRFLAERTGGTYSTLKVQPAELEDSGVYFCASSQDAGVGTDTQYFGPGTRLTVL.

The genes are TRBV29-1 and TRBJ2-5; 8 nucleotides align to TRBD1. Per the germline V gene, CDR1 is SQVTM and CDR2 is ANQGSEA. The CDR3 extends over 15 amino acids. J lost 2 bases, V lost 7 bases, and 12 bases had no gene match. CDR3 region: CSGRNPGGGQETQYF. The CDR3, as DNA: TGCAGCGGTCGTAACCCAGGGGGCGGGCAAGAGACCCAGTACTTC. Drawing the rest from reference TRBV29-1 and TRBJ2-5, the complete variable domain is SAVISQKPSRDICQRGTSLTIQCQVDSQVTMMFWYRQQPGQSLTLIATANQGSEATYESGFVIDKFPISRPNLTFSTLTVSNMSPEDSSIYLCSGRNPGGGQETQYFGPGTRLLVL.

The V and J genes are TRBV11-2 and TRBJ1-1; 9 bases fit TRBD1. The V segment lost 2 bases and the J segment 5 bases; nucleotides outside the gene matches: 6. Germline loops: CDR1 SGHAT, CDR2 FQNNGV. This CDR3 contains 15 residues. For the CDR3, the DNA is TGTGCCAGCAGCTTAAAAAGGACAGGGGTTACTGAAGCTTTCTTT. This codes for CASSLKRTGVTEAFF.